Presented here are 16 T cell receptor beta chains from one specimen sequenced in a study of cytomegalovirus exposure and HLA in healthy donors listed by TCRdb under 2017. Libraries were prepared through the immunoSEQ multiplex PCR assay. For the multiplex PCR, a mixture combining 60 forward primers for TCR Vbeta segments and 13 reverse primers for TCR Jbeta segments was used. TCRdb holds this immuneACCESS table with in-frame rearrangements only. Some clones are missing; in checked studies, unresolved V genes explain under half, and the rest has no known cause. This sample gives about 170,000 clones in total; about four fifths of them show up just once. Of the sample, approximately 0.8% falls within the top ten clones. Sequenced sample: PBMCs. Every receptor here comes from a woman under 30 in good health and CMV-seronegative.

This chain uses TRBV5-6 with TRBJ2-5; TRBD2 is a possible D gene (5 bases). Germline CDR1 reads SGHDT; CDR2 reads YYEEEE. This CDR3 region has 13 residues. Deletions cut 4 bases from V and 3 bases from J, with 10 bases between. In DNA form, the CDR3 reads TGTGCCAGCAGCCCCGTTAGCGAAGAGACCCAGTACTTC. It yields the protein CASSPVSEETQYF. The variable domain in full, completed from reference TRBV5-6 and TRBJ2-5, reads DAGVTQSPTHLIKTRGQQVTLRCSPKSGHDTVSWYQQALGQGPQFIFQYYEEEERQRGNFPDRFSGHQFPNYSSELNVNALLLGDSALYLCASSPVSEETQYFGPGTRLLVL.

This clone was seen a handful of times. V is TRBV2 and J is TRBJ2-3; unclear D gene. Germline V gene lookup returns CDR1 SNHLY and CDR2 FYNNEI. This CDR3 contains 11 residues. Trimming pared 6 bases from V and 6 bases from J, leaving 7 bases between. This CDR3 reads CASSPHDTQYF. In nucleotides, the CDR3 is TGTGCCAGCAGCCCACACGATACGCAGTATTTT.

V gene TRBV7-9 combines with J gene TRBJ2-2; D perhaps matches TRBD1 (6 bases). V dropped 7 bases and J dropped 3 bases, with 18 bases sitting between them. This CDR3 region has 16 residues. Germline CDR1 and CDR2: SEHNR and FQNEAQ (reference sequence). CDR3 sequence (DNA): TGTGCCAGCAAGTCCCCGTACAGGGTGGACACCGGGGAGCTGTTTTTT. This encodes CASKSPYRVDTGELFF. Full variable domain (missing parts from reference TRBV7-9 and TRBJ2-2): DTGVSQNPRHKITKRGQNVTFRCDPISEHNRLYWYRQTLGQGPEFLTYFQNEAQLEKSRLLSDRFSAERPKGSFSTLEIQRTEQGDSAMYLCASKSPYRVDTGELFFGEGSRLTVL.

The chain carries TRBV6-1 and TRBJ2-2, with 9 bases that match TRBD1. Germline assignment: CDR1 MNHNS and CDR2 SASEGT. This CDR3 comprises 19 residues. Losses at the gene ends were 4 bases for V and 5 bases for J; bases not matched to a gene: 17. CDR3 nucleotides: TGTGCCAGCAGTGTTTATCTAATCTTTGGGACAGGGCATACCGGGGAGCTGTTTTTT. Encoded protein: CASSVYLIFGTGHTGELFF.

The chain has TRBV5-1 and TRBJ2-3, with TRBD1 as a possible D gene (6 bases). Trimming cost V 3 bases and J 6 bases, with 14 bases left between them. Looked up from germline, CDR1 is SGHRS and CDR2 is YFSETQ. CDR3 length: 14 amino acids. The CDR3 sequence: CASSSGTSSDTQYF. The CDR3 DNA sequence: TGCGCCAGCAGCTCTGGGACATCGTCGGATACGCAGTATTTT.

The chain employs TRBV5-1 and TRBJ2-7; TRBD2 matches at 10 bases. The CDR3 totals 15 residues. The J segment lost 6 bases and the V segment lost 4 bases, leaving 10 bases of the junction unmatched. In germline, CDR1 is SGHRS, CDR2 YFSETQ. The CDR3 loop is CASSVLAGEGAEQYF. CDR3 sequence (DNA): TGCGCCAGCAGCGTGCTAGCGGGAGAGGGTGCCGAGCAGTACTTC.

This chain connects TRBV25-1 to TRBJ1-1, with no clear D. This CDR3 has 14 amino acids. Germline V CDR1 and CDR2: MGHDK, SYGVNS. V lost 5 bases and J lost 0, with 10 bases in between. CDR3 region: CASSKSLLNTEAFF. The CDR3 nucleotides are TGTGCCAGCAGTAAATCCCTACTGAACACTGAAGCTTTCTTT.

The rearrangement uses TRBV14 and TRBJ2-1; no definite D call. V dropped 0 bases and J dropped 0 bases, with 6 bases sitting between them. The CDR3 has 15 amino acids. Germline loops: CDR1 SGHDN, CDR2 FVKESK. The CDR3 protein is CASSQDISSYNEQFF. CDR3 bases: TGTGCCAGCAGCCAAGACATTTCCTCCTACAATGAGCAGTTCTTC.

V and J are TRBV10-2 and TRBJ1-1; no definite D call. The CDR3 totals 14 residues. Germline assignment: CDR1 WSHSY and CDR2 SAAADI. V was trimmed by 3 bases and J by 0 bases, leaving 8 bases between them. The CDR3 reads CASSERRLNTEAFF. The CDR3 DNA reads as TGCGCCAGCAGTGAACGCAGGCTGAACACTGAAGCTTTCTTT.

The chain carries TRBV21-1 and TRBJ2-2; TRBD2 is the table's D call, not checked against the DNA. TRBV21-1 is designated a pseudogene. The length of the CDR3 is 18 residues. CDR3 nucleotide sequence: TGTGCCAGCAGCAAAGTTGGCGGGAGGATCCTACCGCGGGGGGAGCTGTTTTTT. Protein sequence: CASSKVGGRILPRGELFF.

This clone was picked up one time. The genes are TRBV28 and TRBJ2-1, with 9 bases fitting TRBD2. V shed 5 bases, J shed 8 bases, and the junction held 16 bases outside the gene matches. Germline CDR1 and CDR2: MDHEN and SYDVKM. The CDR3 spans 17 residues. The chain's CDR3 is CASSPGRLAALPHEQFF. The CDR3 DNA follows: TGTGCCAGCAGTCCTGGAAGACTAGCGGCGCTACCGCATGAGCAGTTCTTC.

The chain joins TRBV11-2 to TRBJ2-7; D not certain. Trimming cost V 5 bases and J 2 bases, with 7 bases left between them. The germline gives CDR1 SGHAT, CDR2 FQNNGV. This CDR3 spans 12 amino acids. The CDR3 sequence is CASSLLAYEQYF. The CDR3 nucleotides read TGTGCCAGCAGCCTCTTAGCCTACGAGCAGTACTTC.

V gene TRBV28 combines with J gene TRBJ1-4; no firm D call. The CDR3 length is 13 residues. Trimming pared 3 bases from V and 12 bases from J, leaving 14 bases between. CDR1 and CDR2 (germline): MDHEN, SYDVKM. The chain's CDR3 is CASSLGQAVELFF. The CDR3 DNA follows: TGTGCCAGCAGTTTGGGCCAGGCTGTGGAACTGTTTTTT.

V usage is TRBV2 and J usage is TRBJ1-5; TRBD1 might be the D (5 bases). The CDR3 contains 17 residues. V was shortened by 3 bases and J by 1 base, with 16 bases between the two germline ends. Looked up from germline, CDR1 is SNHLY and CDR2 is FYNNEI. CDR3 loop: CASSELGGLRSNQPQHF. In DNA form, the CDR3 reads TGTGCCAGCAGTGAGCTGGGGGGTTTGAGGAGCAATCAGCCCCAGCATTTT. Based on the CDR3 plus reference TRBV2 and TRBJ1-5, the full variable domain is EPEVTQTPSHQVTQMGQEVILRCVPISNHLYFYWYRQILGQKVEFLVSFYNNEISEKSEIFDDQFSVERPDGSNFTLKIRSTKLEDSAMYFCASSELGGLRSNQPQHFGDGTRLSIL.

For this clone: The junction departs from the called germline gene at one end, perhaps through a read error. This rearrangement joins TRBV7-9 to TRBJ1-1, with D tentatively TRBD1 (6 bases). This CDR3 region has 12 residues. Per germline, CDR1 SEHNR and CDR2 FQNEAQ (reference sequence). The chain's CDR3 is CSSRPDSGEAFF. The CDR3 region has the DNA TGTTCCAGCAGGCCGGACAGCGGAGAAGCTTTCTTT. Full variable domain (remainder filled in from reference TRBV7-9 and TRBJ1-1): DTGVSQNPRHKITKRGQNVTFRCDPISEHNRLYWYRQTLGQGPEFLTYFQNEAQLEKSRLLSDRFSAERPKGSFSTLEIQRTEQGDSAMYLCSSRPDSGEAFFGQGTRLTVV.

This chain links TRBV6-5 with TRBJ1-5; D call uncertain. From germline, CDR1 is MNHEY and CDR2 SVGAGI. Trimming took off 6 bases at V and 7 bases at J, with 16 bases between the two ends. The CDR3 sequence is 14 residues long. CDR3 bases: TGTGCCAGCAGGCCGTTCGTAGGGAGACAGCCCCAGCATTTT. Its translation is CASRPFVGRQPQHF.